This T cell receptor (beta chain) was profiled in a study of shared clonotypes between healthy human individuals. Whole-study findings and limits: Sampling covered blood only; tissue repertoires likely differ. Naive subsets typically showed greater estimated richness than memory subsets. Around 4.9% of naive CD4 clonotypes were shared across several donors. Compared with clonotypes that all four donors shared, non-shared clonotypes had lower generation probabilities.

With regard to this clone: Its target is unknown.

TCRdb's table, derived via immunoSEQ multiplex PCR, lists solely in-frame clones and lacks some. This table holds about 2.4 million clones, around nine tenths found once. From germline, CDR1 is SQVTM and CDR2 ANQGSEA. The CDR3 runs to 13 residues. The V and J ends lost 6 bases and 1 base respectively, with 12 bases between them. This TCR was sampled from a young man in good health. Input material: naive CD4+ T cells sorted from blood. Documented subset: CD45RA+ positively selected. The V call is TRBV29-1, the J call TRBJ1-1, with D perhaps TRBD1 (6 bases). The CDR3 is CSVAGHSNTEAFF. CDR3 DNA sequence: TGCAGCGTCGCGGGACACTCGAACACTGAAGCTTTCTTT.